This T cell receptor (beta chain) was recorded in a study of T cells in Graves' hyperthyroidism and ophthalmopathy. Regarding the study as a whole: Separation of ophthalmopathy from stable hyperthyroidism was achieved by a 13 V-J model.

With 4 bases removed from V and 0 bases from J, the gap between germline ends came to 11 bases. This CDR3 is built from 16 residues. Germline loops: CDR1 SGHRS, CDR2 YFSETQ. This clonotype came up a few times. The antigen is unknown. Stability of Graves' hyperthyroidism was defined as absent ophthalmopathy progression within 18 months. The hyperthyroidism patients had all been newly diagnosed, and their disease duration was under 2 months. Their ages ranged from 18 to 65 years. Exclusion of a patient resulted from uncontrolled infection, other autoimmune disease, pregnancy or lactation. Researchers amplified the TCR beta CDR3 regions from RNA transcripts. The HTBI primer set drove a first-round RT-PCR of the TCR CDR3. From the multiplex PCR reads, TCRdb called clonotypes with MiXCR, one entry per CDR3 protein. This table holds over 650,000 distinct CDR3 sequences, 16% found once.

The receptor was isolated from a man aged 18 to 30 with Graves' hyperthyroidism. Sequenced sample: blood. This chain joins TRBV5-1 and TRBJ2-6; D is possibly TRBD1 (5 bases). The CDR3 reads CASSAGHDSGANVLTF. CDR3 in DNA: TGCGCCAGCAGCGCCGGACACGACTCTGGGGCCAACGTCCTGACTTTC.